The TCR beta chain under discussion was sequenced for a study of identifying expanded T cells in peripheral blood. Study-level points and caveats: Roughly 1.2 clones differed between technical replicates, versus around 16 and 19 over time. Across healthy donors, higher total template counts meant significantly greater roughly 2-week count variance.

Concerning this clone itself: The target antigen is unknown.

Only in-frame clones appear in the TCRdb table, and some are missing; sequencing was by immunoSEQ multiplex PCR. The sample has some 76,000 clones, roughly 90% seen once. Collection occurred without any documented infections or immune events in donors. Germline CDR1 reads SGHDN; CDR2 reads FVKESK. J was trimmed by 2 bases and V by 5 bases; bases with no gene match: 1. The CDR3 consists of 13 residues. This chain connects TRBV14 to TRBJ2-7, with TRBD1 matching 9 bases. The specimen was blood. The sequence was obtained from a person aged 18 to 75 in good health. CDR3: CASSDRGTYEQYF. CDR3 DNA: TGTGCCAGCAGCGACAGGGGGACCTACGAGCAGTACTTC.